These 21 T cell receptor beta chains were all obtained from the same sample, sequenced in a study of blood T cell repertoires in COVID-19. Clones were read by immunoSEQ multiplex PCR, and TCRdb kept only the in-frame ones, dropping some. Of roughly 290,000 clones listed, about nine tenths are singletons. Material: peripheral blood. All receptors come from a woman aged 25 to 39 with COVID-19, enrolled during active disease.

The rearrangement uses TRBV6-2 or TRBV6-3 and TRBJ2-7, with unresolved D. The CDR3 extends over 12 amino acids. Germline CDR1 is MNHEY and CDR2 is SVGEGT. Between the trimmed V and J ends, which lost 2 bases and 4 bases, there was a span of 6 bases. The CDR3 nucleotides are TGTGCCAGCAGTTACCCCCCGTACGAGCAGTACTTC. Its translation: CASSYPPYEQYF.

The chain couples TRBV29-1 to TRBJ2-1; 10 nucleotides agree with TRBD1. Germline loops: CDR1 SQVTM, CDR2 ANQGSEA. The CDR3 is 14 residues long. Germline trimming cut 0 bases from V and 6 bases from J; bases unmatched to any gene: 2. The CDR3 is CSVEDGTGVNEQFF. The CDR3 region has the DNA TGCAGCGTTGAAGACGGGACAGGGGTCAATGAGCAGTTCTTC.

The chain is built from TRBV10-3 and TRBJ1-2, with TRBD1 identical over 8 bases. The CDR3 consists of 14 residues. Unmatched junction bases numbered 9, after V lost 10 bases and J lost 2 bases. The germline gives CDR1 ENHRY, CDR2 SYGVKD. In DNA form, the CDR3 reads TGTGCCACTAAGCCGACAGGGGAAAACTATGGCTACACCTTC. Encoded protein: CATKPTGENYGYTF.

The chain has TRBV5-1 and TRBJ2-3; 10 bases are a match to TRBD2. V trimming: 4 bases; J trimming: 1 base; junction bases outside the gene matches: 9. The CDR3 extends over 17 amino acids. Germline CDR1 and CDR2: SGHRS and YFSETQ. CDR3 sequence reads: CASSRSTSGLGTDTQYF. Here the CDR3 DNA reads TGCGCCAGCAGCCGTTCGACTAGCGGGTTAGGCACAGATACGCAGTATTTT.

This clone was detected only once. This rearrangement joins TRBV11-2 to TRBJ2-1; a possible D gene is TRBD2 (6 bases). The germline V gene has CDR1 SGHAT and CDR2 FQNNGV. The CDR3 has 12 residues. Trimming cost V 8 bases and J 10 bases, with 15 bases left between them. In DNA, the CDR3 is TGTGCCAGCTTAGTGGCGGGGATCGAGCAGTTCTTC. This codes for CASLVAGIEQFF.

The chain recombines TRBV7-6 with TRBJ2-7; the match to TRBD2 covers 8 bases. J was trimmed by 2 bases and V by 0 bases; bases with no gene match: 6. The germline gives CDR1 SGHVS, CDR2 FNYEAQ. The CDR3 is 16 amino acids. CDR3 in amino acids: CASSLATSGDPYEQYF. The CDR3 DNA is TGTGCCAGCAGCTTAGCTACTAGCGGAGACCCCTACGAGCAGTACTTC. The full variable domain, completed using reference TRBV7-6 and TRBJ2-7, is GAGVSQSPRYKVTKRGQDVALRCDPISGHVSLYWYRQALGQGPEFLTYFNYEAQQDKSGLPNDRFSAERPEGSISTLTIQRTEQRDSAMYRCASSLATSGDPYEQYFGPGTRLTVT.

This sequence joins TRBV6-2 or TRBV6-3 and TRBJ2-1; TRBD2 matches 11 bases. J lost 4 bases, V lost 6 bases, and 5 bases had no gene match. The CDR3 runs 15 residues. The germline CDR1 and CDR2 sequences are MNHEY and SVGEGT. CDR3 nucleotide sequence: TGTGCCAGCAGCTTACTAGCGGGAGTTTACAATGAGCAGTTCTTC. Amino acid sequence: CASSLLAGVYNEQFF.

The J gene is TRBJ2-7, the V gene TRBV12-3 or TRBV12-4; D gene ambiguous. Trimming removed 5 bases at V and 3 bases at J, with 5 bases between. This CDR3 region has 11 residues. The CDR3, as DNA: TGTGCCAGCAGTGCTAGCTACGAGCAGTACTTC. The encoded protein is CASSASYEQYF.

A single count supports this clone. This CDR3 reads CASSLGPGLATNEKLFF. CDR3 in DNA: TGCGCCAGCAGCTTGGGTCCAGGATTAGCAACTAATGAAAAACTGTTTTTT. This chain links TRBV5-1 with TRBJ1-4; D is unclear. V was trimmed by 0 bases and J by 0 bases, leaving 12 bases between them. Germline CDR1 and CDR2: SGHRS and YFSETQ. There are 17 residues in the CDR3.

V gene TRBV15 combines with J gene TRBJ2-7, with a possible D match to TRBD2 (5 bases). This CDR3 contains 14 residues. Looked up from germline, CDR1 is LNHNV and CDR2 is YYDKDF (reference sequence). Trimming removed 0 bases at V and 3 bases at J, with 9 bases between. CDR3 coding DNA: TGTGCCACCAGCAGAGAGACCGCGGGCTACGAGCAGTACTTC. Translated: CATSRETAGYEQYF.

J is TRBJ1-2 and V is TRBV7-2; TRBD1 aligns across 9 bases. V gave up 8 bases and J gave up 2 bases; unmatched junction bases: 3. Per the germline V gene, CDR1 is SGHTA and CDR2 is FQGNSA. The CDR3 sequence is 13 residues long. CDR3 sequence reads: CASRGTGNYGYTF. CDR3 coding DNA: TGTGCCAGCCGCGGGACAGGGAACTATGGCTACACCTTC. Full variable domain (missing parts from reference TRBV7-2 and TRBJ1-2): GAGVSQSPSNKVTEKGKDVELRCDPISGHTALYWYRQSLGQGLEFLIYFQGNSAPDKSGLPSDRFSAERTGGSVSTLTIQRTQQEDSAVYLCASRGTGNYGYTFGSGTRLTVV.

J is TRBJ2-2 and V is TRBV15; 8 positions agree with TRBD1. V was pared by 2 bases and J by 6 bases, with 5 bases of the junction left unmatched. The CDR3 covers 15 residues. CDR1 LNHNV and CDR2 YYDKDF come from the germline V gene (reference sequence). The CDR3, as DNA: TGTGCCACCAGCAGAATCCCGACAGGGGCCGGGGAGCTGTTTTTT. Translating gives CATSRIPTGAGELFF.

The chain uses TRBV18 and TRBJ2-5; a weak D match, TRBD2 (5 bases). V shed 3 bases and J shed 4 bases, with 12 bases lying between them. The CDR3 extends over 14 amino acids. Germline V lookup: CDR1 KGHSH, CDR2 LQKENI. The CDR3 DNA is TGTGCCAGCTCACCGGCGGGCACACGAGAGACCCAGTACTTC. Its translation is CASSPAGTRETQYF.

V gene TRBV28 combines with J gene TRBJ2-1; D possibly corresponds to TRBD2 (6 bases). This CDR3 has 15 residues. Per the germline V gene, CDR1 is MDHEN and CDR2 is SYDVKM. Deletions cut 8 bases from V and 7 bases from J, with 21 bases between. The CDR3 DNA is TGTGCCAGCGGGGGGAGCGGATTTGCATGGAATGAGCAGTTCTTC. Translation gives CASGGSGFAWNEQFF. Full variable domain (missing parts from reference TRBV28 and TRBJ2-1): DVKVTQSSRYLVKRTGEKVFLECVQDMDHENMFWYRQDPGLGLRLIYFSYDVKMKEKGDIPEGYSVSREKKERFSLILESASTNQTSMYLCASGGSGFAWNEQFFGPGTRLTVL.

The chain recombines TRBV21-1 with TRBJ1-4; the table's D call, TRBD1, was not checked against the DNA. TRBV21-1 is labeled a pseudogene. The CDR3 spans 19 residues. CDR3 nucleotide sequence: TGTGCCAGCAGGCACATCCTCGCCAGGGAAGGCCCATACGATGAAAAACTGTTTTTT. Its translation: CASRHILAREGPYDEKLFF.

The chain joins TRBV30 to TRBJ2-5; D gene unclear. There are 14 residues in the CDR3. V lost 3 bases and J 2 bases, leaving 13 bases between the germline ends. In germline, CDR1 is GTSNPN, CDR2 SVGIG (reference sequence). CDR3: CAWRQTPTQETQYF. CDR3 in DNA: TGTGCCTGGAGACAGACACCTACGCAAGAGACCCAGTACTTC.

The chain combines TRBV9 with TRBJ2-1; 15 bases are shared with TRBD2. This CDR3 has 16 amino acids. The junction had 4 bases not matched to a gene; V was cut back by 5 bases and J by 4 bases. Germline V gene data show CDR1 as SGDLS and CDR2 as YYNGEE. The DNA for the CDR3 is TGTGCCAGCAGTTTTGGGACTAGCGGGAGGTACAATGAGCAGTTCTTC. It translates to CASSFGTSGRYNEQFF. The full variable domain, with the rest looked up from reference TRBV9 and TRBJ2-1, is DSGVTQTPKHLITATGQRVTLRCSPRSGDLSVYWYQQSLDQGLQFLIQYYNGEERAKGNILERFSAQQFPDLHSELNLSSLELGDSALYFCASSFGTSGRYNEQFFGPGTRLTVL.

This chain uses TRBV4-2 with TRBJ1-1; D remains unclear. CDR1 LGHNA and CDR2 YNFKEQ come from the germline V gene. This CDR3 region has 15 residues. Trimming left V 1 base short and J 2 bases short, with 11 bases between. Here the CDR3 reads CASSQGSRSNTEAFF. CDR3 sequence (DNA): TGTGCCAGCAGCCAAGGTTCACGTAGTAACACTGAAGCTTTCTTT.

This rearrangement joins TRBV4-1 to TRBJ2-2; the match to TRBD1 covers 9 bases. This CDR3 spans 16 amino acids. Unmatched junction bases numbered 6, after V lost 4 bases and J lost 3 bases. CDR1 and CDR2 from the germline V gene are MGHRA and YSYEKL. CDR3 nucleotide sequence: TGCGCCAGCAGCCCCCTAAGGGACAGGGACACCGGGGAGCTGTTTTTT. It translates to CASSPLRDRDTGELFF.

The V and J genes are TRBV28 and TRBJ1-5, with TRBD1 matching 8 bases. The CDR3 runs 14 residues. V shed 6 bases, J shed 5 bases, and the junction held 6 bases outside the gene matches. Germline-derived CDR1 and CDR2 are MDHEN and SYDVKM. CDR3 in amino acids: CASRTGQGYQPQHF. As DNA, the CDR3 is TGTGCCAGCAGGACCGGACAGGGCTATCAGCCCCAGCATTTT.

This rearrangement joins TRBV5-6 to TRBJ2-7, with 7 bases matching TRBD1. Trimming took 0 bases from V and 7 from J; bases not matched to a gene: 7. The CDR3 is made up of 14 amino acids. Per the germline V gene, CDR1 is SGHDT and CDR2 is YYEEEE. CDR3 coding DNA: TGTGCCAGCAGCTTGGGACAGGGCGAGGGGGAGCAGTACTTC. Its translation is CASSLGQGEGEQYF.